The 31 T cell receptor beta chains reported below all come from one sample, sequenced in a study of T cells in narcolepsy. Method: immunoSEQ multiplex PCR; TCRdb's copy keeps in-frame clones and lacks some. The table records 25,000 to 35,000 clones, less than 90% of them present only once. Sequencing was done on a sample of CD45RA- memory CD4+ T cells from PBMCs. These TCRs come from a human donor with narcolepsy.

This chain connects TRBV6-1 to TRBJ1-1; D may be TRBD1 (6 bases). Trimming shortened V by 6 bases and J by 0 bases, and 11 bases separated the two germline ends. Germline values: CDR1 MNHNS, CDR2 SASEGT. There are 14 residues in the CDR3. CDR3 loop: CASSHAGVNTEAFF. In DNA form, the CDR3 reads TGTGCCAGCAGCCACGCAGGGGTGAACACTGAAGCTTTCTTT.

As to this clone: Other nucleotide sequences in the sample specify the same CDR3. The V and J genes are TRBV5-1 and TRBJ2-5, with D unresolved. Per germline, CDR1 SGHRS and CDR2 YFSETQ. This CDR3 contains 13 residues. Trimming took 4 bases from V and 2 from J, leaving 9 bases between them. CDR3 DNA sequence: TGCGCCAGCAGCCCTGGACCTCAAGAGACCCAGTACTTC. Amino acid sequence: CASSPGPQETQYF.

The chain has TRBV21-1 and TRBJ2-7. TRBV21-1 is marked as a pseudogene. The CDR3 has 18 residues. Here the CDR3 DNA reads TGTGCCAGCAGCAAAGTAGTACTTGACGGCCCAACCGCTTACGAGCAGTACTTC. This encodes CASSKVVLDGPTAYEQYF.

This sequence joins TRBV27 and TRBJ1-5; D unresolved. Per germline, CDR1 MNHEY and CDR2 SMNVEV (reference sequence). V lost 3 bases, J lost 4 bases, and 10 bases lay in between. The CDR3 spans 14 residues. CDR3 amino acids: CASSLKGVNQPQHF. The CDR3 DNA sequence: TGTGCCAGCAGTTTGAAGGGAGTGAATCAGCCCCAGCATTTT.

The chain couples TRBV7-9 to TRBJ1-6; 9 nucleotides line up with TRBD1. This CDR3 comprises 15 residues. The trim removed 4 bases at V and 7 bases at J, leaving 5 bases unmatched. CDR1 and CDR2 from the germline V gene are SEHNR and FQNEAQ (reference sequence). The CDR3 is CASSSQGARNSPLHF. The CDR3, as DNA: TGTGCCAGCAGCTCACAGGGGGCGCGGAATTCACCCCTCCACTTT.

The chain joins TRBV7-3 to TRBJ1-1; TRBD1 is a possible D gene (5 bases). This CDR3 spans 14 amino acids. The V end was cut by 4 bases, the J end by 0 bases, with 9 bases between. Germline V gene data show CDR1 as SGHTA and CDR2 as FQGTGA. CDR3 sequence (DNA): TGTGCCAGCAGCTCCGGGGGTATGAACACTGAAGCTTTCTTT. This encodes CASSSGGMNTEAFF.

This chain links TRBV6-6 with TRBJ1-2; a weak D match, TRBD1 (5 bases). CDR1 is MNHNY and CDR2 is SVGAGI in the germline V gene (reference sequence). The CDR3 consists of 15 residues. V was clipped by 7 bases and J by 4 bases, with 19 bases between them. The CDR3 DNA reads TGTGCCAGCACCACAGGTGGCGCCTGGGGCTATGGCTACACCTTC. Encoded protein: CASTTGGAWGYGYTF.

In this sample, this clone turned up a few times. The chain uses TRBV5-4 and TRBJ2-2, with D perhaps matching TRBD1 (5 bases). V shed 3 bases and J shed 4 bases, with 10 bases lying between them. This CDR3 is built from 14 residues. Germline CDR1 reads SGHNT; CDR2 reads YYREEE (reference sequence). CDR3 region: CASSSNGATGELFF. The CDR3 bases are TGTGCCAGCAGCTCTAATGGGGCCACCGGGGAGCTGTTTTTT.

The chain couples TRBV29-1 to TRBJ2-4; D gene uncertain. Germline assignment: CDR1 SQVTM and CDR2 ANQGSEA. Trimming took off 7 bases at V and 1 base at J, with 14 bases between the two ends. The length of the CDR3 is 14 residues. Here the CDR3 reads CSARIPAAKNIQYF. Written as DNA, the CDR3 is TGCAGCGCCCGGATACCAGCGGCCAAAAACATTCAGTACTTC.

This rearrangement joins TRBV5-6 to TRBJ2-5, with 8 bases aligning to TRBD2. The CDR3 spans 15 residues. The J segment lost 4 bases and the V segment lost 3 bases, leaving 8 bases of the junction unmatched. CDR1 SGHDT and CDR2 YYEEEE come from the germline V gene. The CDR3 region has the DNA TGTGCCAGCAGCTCCGCCGGGGGGGACCGAGAGACCCAGTACTTC. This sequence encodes CASSSAGGDRETQYF.

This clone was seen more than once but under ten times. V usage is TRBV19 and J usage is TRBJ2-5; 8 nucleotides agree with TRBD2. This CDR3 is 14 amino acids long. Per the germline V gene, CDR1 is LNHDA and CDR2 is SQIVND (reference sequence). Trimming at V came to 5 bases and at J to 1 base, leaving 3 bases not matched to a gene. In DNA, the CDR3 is TGTGCCAGTAGTCGGGGGGGACTCCAAGAGACCCAGTACTTC. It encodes CASSRGGLQETQYF. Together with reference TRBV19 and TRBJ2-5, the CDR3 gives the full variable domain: DGGITQSPKYLFRKEGQNVTLSCEQNLNHDAMYWYRQDPGQGLRLIYYSQIVNDFQKGDIAEGYSVSREKKESFPLTVTSAQKNPTAFYLCASSRGGLQETQYFGPGTRLLVL.

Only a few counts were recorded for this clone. CDR3 nucleotides: TGTGCCAGCAGCTTAGAAGCAGGGGACGGAAACACCATATATTTT. Protein product: CASSLEAGDGNTIYF. The chain joins TRBV11-3 to TRBJ1-3; D might be TRBD1 (6 bases). Germline V gene sequence: CDR1 SGHNT, CDR2 YENEEA. The V and J ends lost 0 bases and 4 bases respectively, with 10 bases between them. This CDR3 contains 15 residues. The variable domain in full, completed from reference TRBV11-3 and TRBJ1-3, reads EAGVVQSPRYKIIEKKQPVAFWCNPISGHNTLYWYLQNLGQGPELLIRYENEEAVDDSQLPKDRFSAERLKGVDSTLKIQPAELGDSAVYLCASSLEAGDGNTIYFGEGSWLTVV.

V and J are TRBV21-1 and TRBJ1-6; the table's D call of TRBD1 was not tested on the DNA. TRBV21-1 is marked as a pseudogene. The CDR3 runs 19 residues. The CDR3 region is CASSSRQGDPRKGNSPLHF. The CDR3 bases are TGTGCCAGCAGCTCCCGACAGGGAGATCCCAGGAAGGGTAATTCACCCCTCCACTTT.

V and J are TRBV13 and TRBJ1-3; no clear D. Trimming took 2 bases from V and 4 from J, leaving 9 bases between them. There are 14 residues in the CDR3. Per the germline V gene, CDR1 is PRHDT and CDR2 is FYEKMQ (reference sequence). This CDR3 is CASSLLPLGNTIYF. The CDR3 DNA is TGTGCCAGCAGCTTACTTCCCCTCGGAAACACCATATATTTT. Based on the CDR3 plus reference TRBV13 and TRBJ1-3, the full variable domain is AAGVIQSPRHLIKEKRETATLKCYPIPRHDTVYWYQQGPGQDPQFLISFYEKMQSDKGSIPDRFSAQQFSDYHSELNMSSLELGDSALYFCASSLLPLGNTIYFGEGSWLTVV.

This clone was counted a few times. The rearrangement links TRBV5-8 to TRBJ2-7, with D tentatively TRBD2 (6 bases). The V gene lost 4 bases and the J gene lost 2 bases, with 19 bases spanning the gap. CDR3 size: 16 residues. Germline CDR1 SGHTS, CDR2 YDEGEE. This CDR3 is CASSPYSYRGAYEQYF. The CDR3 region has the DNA TGTGCCAGCAGCCCCTACTCGTATCGCGGGGCCTACGAGCAGTACTTC.

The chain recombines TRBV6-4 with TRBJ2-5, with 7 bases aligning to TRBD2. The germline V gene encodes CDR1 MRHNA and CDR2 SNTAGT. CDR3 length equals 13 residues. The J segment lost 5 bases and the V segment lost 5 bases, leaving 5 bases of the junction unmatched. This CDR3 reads CASSTREGETQYF. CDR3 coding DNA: TGTGCCAGCAGTACTAGGGAGGGGGAGACCCAGTACTTC.

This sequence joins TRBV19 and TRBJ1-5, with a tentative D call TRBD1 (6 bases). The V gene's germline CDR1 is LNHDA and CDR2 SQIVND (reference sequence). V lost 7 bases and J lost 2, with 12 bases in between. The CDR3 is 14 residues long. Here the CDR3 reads CASNPGGGNQPQHF. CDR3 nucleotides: TGTGCCAGTAATCCTGGGGGCGGCAATCAGCCCCAGCATTTT.

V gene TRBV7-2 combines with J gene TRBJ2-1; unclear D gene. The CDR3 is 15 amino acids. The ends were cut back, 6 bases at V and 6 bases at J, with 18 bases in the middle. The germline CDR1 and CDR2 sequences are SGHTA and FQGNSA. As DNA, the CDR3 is TGTGCCAGCAGTAAAGGTAGGGTGCAATCCAATGAGCAGTTCTTC. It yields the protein CASSKGRVQSNEQFF. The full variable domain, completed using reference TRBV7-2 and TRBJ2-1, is GAGVSQSPSNKVTEKGKDVELRCDPISGHTALYWYRQSLGQGLEFLIYFQGNSAPDKSGLPSDRFSAERTGGSVSTLTIQRTQQEDSAVYLCASSKGRVQSNEQFFGPGTRLTVL.

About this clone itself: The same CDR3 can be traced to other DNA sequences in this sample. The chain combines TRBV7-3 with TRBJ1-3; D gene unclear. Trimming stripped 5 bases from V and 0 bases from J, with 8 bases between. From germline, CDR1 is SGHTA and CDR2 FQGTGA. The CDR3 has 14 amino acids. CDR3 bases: TGTGCCAGCAGCCCCAGCAACTCTGGAAACACCATATATTTT. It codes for CASSPSNSGNTIYF.

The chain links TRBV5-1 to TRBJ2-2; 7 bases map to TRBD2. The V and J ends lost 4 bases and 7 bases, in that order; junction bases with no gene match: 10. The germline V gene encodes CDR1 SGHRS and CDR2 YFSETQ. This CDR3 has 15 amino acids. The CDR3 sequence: CASSLRTSQGGELFF. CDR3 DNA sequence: TGCGCCAGCAGCCTTCGGACTAGTCAGGGCGGGGAGCTGTTTTTT.

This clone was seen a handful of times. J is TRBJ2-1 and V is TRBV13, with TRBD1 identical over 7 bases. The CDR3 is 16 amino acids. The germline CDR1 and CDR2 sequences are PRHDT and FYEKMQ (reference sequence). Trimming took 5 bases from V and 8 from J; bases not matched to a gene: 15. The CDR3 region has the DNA TGTGCCAGCAGCCCCCCCAGGGGGTACGGCACTGATGAGCAGTTCTTC. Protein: CASSPPRGYGTDEQFF.

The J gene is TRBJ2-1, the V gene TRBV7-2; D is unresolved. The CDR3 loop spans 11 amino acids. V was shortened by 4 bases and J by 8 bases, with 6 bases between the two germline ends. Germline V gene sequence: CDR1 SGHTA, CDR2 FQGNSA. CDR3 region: CASSSFYEQFF. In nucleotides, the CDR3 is TGTGCCAGCAGCTCCTTCTATGAGCAGTTCTTC. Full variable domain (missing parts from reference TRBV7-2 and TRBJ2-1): GAGVSQSPSNKVTEKGKDVELRCDPISGHTALYWYRQSLGQGLEFLIYFQGNSAPDKSGLPSDRFSAERTGGSVSTLTIQRTQQEDSAVYLCASSSFYEQFFGPGTRLTVL.

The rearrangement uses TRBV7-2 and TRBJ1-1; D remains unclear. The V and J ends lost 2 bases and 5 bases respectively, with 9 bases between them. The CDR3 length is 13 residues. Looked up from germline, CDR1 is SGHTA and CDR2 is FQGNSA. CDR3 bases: TGTGCCAGCAGCTTATCTGGAGGGACTGAAGCTTTCTTT. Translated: CASSLSGGTEAFF.

CDR3 in DNA: TGTGCCAGCAGCACCGCCGGGGCGAACACTGAAGCTTTCTTT. It encodes CASSTAGANTEAFF. The V gene is TRBV7-6, the J gene TRBJ1-1, with a weak D call TRBD1 (5 bases). Germline-derived CDR1 and CDR2 are SGHVS and FNYEAQ. Trimming took off 5 bases at V and 1 base at J, with 11 bases between the two ends. CDR3 length equals 14 residues.

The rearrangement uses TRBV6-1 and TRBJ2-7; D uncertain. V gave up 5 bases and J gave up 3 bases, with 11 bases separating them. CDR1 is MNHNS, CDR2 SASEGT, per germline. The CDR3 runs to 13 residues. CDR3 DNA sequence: TGTGCCAGCAGTTTCCAACCCCACTACGAGCAGTACTTC. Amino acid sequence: CASSFQPHYEQYF.

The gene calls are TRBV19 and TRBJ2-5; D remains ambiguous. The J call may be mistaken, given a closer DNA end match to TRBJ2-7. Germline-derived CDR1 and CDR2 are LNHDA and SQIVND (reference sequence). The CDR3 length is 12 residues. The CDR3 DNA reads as TGTGCCAGTAGTACTGTCTATGGCGAGCAGTACTTC. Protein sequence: CASSTVYGEQYF.

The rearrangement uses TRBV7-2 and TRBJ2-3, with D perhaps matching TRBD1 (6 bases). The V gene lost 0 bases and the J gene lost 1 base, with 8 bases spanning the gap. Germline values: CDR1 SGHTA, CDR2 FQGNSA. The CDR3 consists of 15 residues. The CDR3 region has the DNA TGTGCCAGCAGCTTAGCCCAGGGGCGCACAGATACGCAGTATTTT. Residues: CASSLAQGRTDTQYF.

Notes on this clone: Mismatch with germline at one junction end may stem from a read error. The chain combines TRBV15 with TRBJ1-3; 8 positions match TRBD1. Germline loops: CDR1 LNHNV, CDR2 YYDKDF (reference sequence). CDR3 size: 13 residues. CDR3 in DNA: TGTGCCGCCAGCAGGGGACAGGCAAACACCATATATTTT. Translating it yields CAASRGQANTIYF.

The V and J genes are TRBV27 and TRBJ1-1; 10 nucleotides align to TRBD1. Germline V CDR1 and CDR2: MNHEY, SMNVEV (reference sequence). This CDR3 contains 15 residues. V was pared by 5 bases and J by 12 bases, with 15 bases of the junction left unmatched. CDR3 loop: CASSLAVRTGGVTFF. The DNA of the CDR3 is TGTGCCAGCAGTCTAGCTGTTAGGACAGGGGGAGTGACTTTCTTT.

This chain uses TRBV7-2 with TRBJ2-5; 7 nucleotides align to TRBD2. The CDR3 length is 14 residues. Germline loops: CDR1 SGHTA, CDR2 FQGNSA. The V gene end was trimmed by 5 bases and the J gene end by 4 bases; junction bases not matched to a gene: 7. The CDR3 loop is CASSLTSLGETQYF. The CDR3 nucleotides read TGTGCCAGCAGCCTGACTAGCTTGGGAGAGACCCAGTACTTC.

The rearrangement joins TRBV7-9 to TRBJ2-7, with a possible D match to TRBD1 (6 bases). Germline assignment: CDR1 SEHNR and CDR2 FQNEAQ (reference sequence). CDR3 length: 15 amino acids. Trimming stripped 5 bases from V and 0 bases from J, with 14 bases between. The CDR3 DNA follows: TGTGCCAGCAGCCCACGACAGGCAAGCTCCTACGAGCAGTACTTC. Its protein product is CASSPRQASSYEQYF.